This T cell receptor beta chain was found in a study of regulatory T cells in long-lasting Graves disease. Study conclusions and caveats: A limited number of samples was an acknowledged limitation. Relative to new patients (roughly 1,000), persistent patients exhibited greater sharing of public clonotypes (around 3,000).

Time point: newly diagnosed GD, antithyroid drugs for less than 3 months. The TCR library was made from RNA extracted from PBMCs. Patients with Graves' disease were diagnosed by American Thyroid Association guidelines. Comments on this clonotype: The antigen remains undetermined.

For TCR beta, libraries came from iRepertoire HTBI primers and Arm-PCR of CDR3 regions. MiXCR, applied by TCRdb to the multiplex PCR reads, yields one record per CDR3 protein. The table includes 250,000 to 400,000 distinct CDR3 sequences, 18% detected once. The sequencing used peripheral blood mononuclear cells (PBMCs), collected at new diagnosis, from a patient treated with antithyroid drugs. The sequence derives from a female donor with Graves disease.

CDR3 residues: CASRACWLWTCEQYF. CDR3 DNA: TGTGCCAGTAGGGCATGTTGGTTATGGACATGCGAGCAGTACTTC. The gene calls are TRBV19 and TRBJ2-7, with D possibly being TRBD1 (5 bases). The CDR3 runs 15 residues. CDR1 is LNHDA and CDR2 is SQIVND in the germline V gene (reference sequence). V lost 6 bases and J lost 6, with 21 bases in between. Drawing the rest from reference TRBV19 and TRBJ2-7, the complete variable domain is DGGITQSPKYLFRKEGQNVTLSCEQNLNHDAMYWYRQDPGQGLRLIYYSQIVNDFQKGDIAEGYSVSREKKESFPLTVTSAQKNPTAFYLCASRACWLWTCEQYFGPGTRLTVT.